Sequencing of this TCR beta chain was carried out in a study of CD8+ T cells in alopecia areata. Study context: The drug, oral tofacitinib, was given to treated patients at 5 to 10 mg twice daily. Study-wide results and caveats: Scalp clonality, together with expanded CD8+ clones among the top 100, fell significantly with tofacitinib.

The length of the CDR3 is 15 residues. Trimming took 0 bases from V and 0 from J, leaving 8 bases between them. CDR1 is SGDLS, CDR2 YYNGEE, per germline. RNA extraction was followed by reverse transcription into cDNA, which acted as the sequencing template. Using immunoSEQ multiplex PCR, the repertoire was profiled, and TCRdb retains in-frame clones only, with some absent. Of about 180,000 clones detected, about 53% appear once; the ten largest clones hold approximately 10%. Concerning this clone itself: Its antigen is currently unknown. Other DNA sequences in this specimen translate into the identical CDR3.

Stated treatment: oral pan-JAK inhibitor, 5-10 mg twice daily. The authors sorted CD4+ and CD8+ T cells from PBMCs. The clonotype originates from a human donor with alopecia areata. V usage is TRBV9 and J usage is TRBJ2-3; the D gene could be TRBD1 or TRBD2 (5 bases each). The specimen comprised CD8+ T cells sorted from blood, sampled at week 24, from a patient treated with tofacitinib. The CDR3 reads CASSVAGTSTDTQYF. As DNA, the CDR3 is TGTGCCAGCAGCGTAGCGGGGACCAGCACAGATACGCAGTATTTT.